This TCR beta chain appears in the sequencing data of a study of cytomegalovirus exposure and HLA in healthy donors. Findings of the study overall: According to a later analysis, TCR clusters from the first cohort tended to co-occur in the 120 or so validation repertoires. According to the study, roughly 160 TCR beta chains were cytomegalovirus-associated. Published work reported that the classifier diagnosed cytomegalovirus status with high specificity and sensitivity.

Deletions cut 6 bases from V and 2 bases from J, with 11 bases between. Germline CDR1 is MDHEN and CDR2 is SYDVKM. The CDR3 spans 14 residues. Assay: immunoSEQ multiplex PCR; the TCRdb copy retains only in-frame clones and omits some. The data contain around 260,000 clones, roughly 91% of them singletons. Separate from the roughly 610-subject first cohort, the 120-subject validation cohort was the one that the donors belonged to. About this clone: Its antigen is undetermined.

Sequences were obtained from PBMCs. The chain combines TRBV28 with TRBJ1-3; D gene uncertain. The source is a woman aged 25-40 years in good health and CMV-seronegative. CDR3 sequence reads: CASSPEGAGNTIYF. Written as DNA, the CDR3 is TGTGCCAGCAGCCCCGAGGGTGCTGGAAACACCATATATTTT.